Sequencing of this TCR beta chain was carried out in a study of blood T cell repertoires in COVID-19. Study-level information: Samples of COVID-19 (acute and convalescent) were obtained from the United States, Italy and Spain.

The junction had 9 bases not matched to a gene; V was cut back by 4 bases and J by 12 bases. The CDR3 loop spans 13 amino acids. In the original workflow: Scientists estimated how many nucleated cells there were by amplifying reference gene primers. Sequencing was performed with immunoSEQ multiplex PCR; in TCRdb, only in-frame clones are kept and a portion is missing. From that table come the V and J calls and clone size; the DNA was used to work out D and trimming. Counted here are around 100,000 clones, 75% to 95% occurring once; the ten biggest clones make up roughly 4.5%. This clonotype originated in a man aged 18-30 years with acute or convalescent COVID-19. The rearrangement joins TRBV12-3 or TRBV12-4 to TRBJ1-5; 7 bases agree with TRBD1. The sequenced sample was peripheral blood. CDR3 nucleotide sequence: TGTGCCAGCAGTTCTGGGACAGCTGTACGCCAGCATTTT. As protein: CASSSGTAVRQHF.